This TCR beta chain appears in the sequencing data of a study of shared clonotypes between healthy human individuals. On this clone itself: In the same sample, other DNA sequences code for this CDR3.

Trimming cost V 3 bases and J 3 bases, with 8 bases left between them. Germline lookup yields CDR1 MNHEY and CDR2 SVGAGI. This CDR3 spans 14 amino acids. Original data processing: Quality scores were absent from the junction-only immunoSEQ sequences, so filtering differed. The method was immunoSEQ multiplex PCR; TCRdb's version includes in-frame clones alone and lacks a portion of them. From that table come the V and J calls and clone size; the DNA was used to work out D and trimming. The sample lists fewer than 600,000 clones; less than 85% were seen once. Sequencing was done on a sample of PBMCs. The chain carries TRBV6-5 and TRBJ2-2; D is ambiguous. The TCR comes from a woman between 40 and 50 years old in good health. Some clones in this sample may be carry-over from other donors' samples. The CDR3 spells CASSYSRDTGELFF. The CDR3 DNA is TGTGCCAGCAGTTATAGTAGGGACACCGGGGAGCTGTTTTTT.